This T cell receptor beta chain derives from a study of OX40 agonist ivuxolimab in advanced cancers. This clone came up once. The antigen is not known. Germline CDR1 and CDR2: SGHDN and FVKESK. This CDR3 is built from 18 residues. Between the trimmed V and J ends, which lost 4 bases and 2 bases, there was a span of 24 bases. Findings and limits, study-wide: Several nonresponders also turned out to have low normalized T-cell clonal expansion. There was clonal expansion of CD4+ and CD8+ blood T cells by week 6 at 0.1 to 3.0 mg/kg.

The protocol was immunoSEQ multiplex PCR, while the TCRdb copy is restricted to in-frame clones and leaves out a portion. This table holds about 70,000 clones, 70% to 90% found once. The genes are TRBV14 and TRBJ2-7; TRBD1 is a possible D gene (8 bases). This sequence originates from an adult with an advanced solid tumor such as melanoma, head and neck, liver or kidney cancer. The input for sequencing was CD4+ or CD8+ T cells sorted from blood, taken in a trial of the OX40 agonist ivuxolimab. CDR3 DNA: TGTGCCAGCAGCCGACAGGGGAAATTCGGCGGGAGCCCCTACGAGCAGTACTTC. Protein product: CASSRQGKFGGSPYEQYF.